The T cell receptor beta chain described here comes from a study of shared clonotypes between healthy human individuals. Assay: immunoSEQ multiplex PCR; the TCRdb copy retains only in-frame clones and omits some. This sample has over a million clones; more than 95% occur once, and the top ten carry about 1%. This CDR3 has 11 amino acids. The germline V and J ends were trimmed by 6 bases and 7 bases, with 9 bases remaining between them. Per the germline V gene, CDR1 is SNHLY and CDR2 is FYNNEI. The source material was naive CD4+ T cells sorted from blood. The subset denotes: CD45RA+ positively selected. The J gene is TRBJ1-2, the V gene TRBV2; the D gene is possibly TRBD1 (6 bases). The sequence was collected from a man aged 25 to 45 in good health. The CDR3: CASRQGSGYTF. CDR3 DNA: TGTGCCAGCAGGCAGGGGTCTGGCTACACCTTC.